In this sample, the clone carrying this T cell receptor beta chain turned up a few times. These data come from a study of blood T cell repertoires in COVID-19. Study at large: Italy, Spain and the United States were the sources of the convalescent and acute COVID-19 samples. From T cells, B-cell-depleted T cells, or PBMCs came the material, which was cDNA or gDNA.

Germline CDR1 SNHLY, CDR2 FYNNEI. CDR3 size: 17 residues. Trimming took 0 bases from V and 3 from J; bases not matched to a gene: 7. The table came from immunoSEQ multiplex PCR; TCRdb's copy has only in-frame clones and leaves some out. Among 20,000 to 25,000 clones listed, approximately 80% were seen once. The TCR sequence derives from an elderly man with active or convalescent COVID-19. Sequenced material: peripheral blood. The chain links TRBV2 to TRBJ2-7; 11 bases are shared with TRBD2. CDR3 loop: CASSEAPGTSGFYEQYF. The CDR3, as DNA: TGTGCCAGCAGTGAAGCACCTGGGACTAGCGGATTCTACGAGCAGTACTTC.